This TCR beta chain was sequenced for a study of neurological immune-mediated disorders. This CDR3 has 13 amino acids. Germline V CDR1 and CDR2: LNHDA, SQIVND (reference sequence). The V and J ends lost 3 bases and 1 base respectively, with 3 bases between them. Study-level results: One related-CDR3 cluster, identified by phylogenetic grouping, held the repertoires of 18 of 34 multiple sclerosis patients and was a possible signature.

Many counts were recorded for this clonotype. The target antigen is unknown. Synthesis of cDNA used 5'RACE (with 10-nucleotide random UMIs). TCRdb re-analysed the 5' RACE reads in MiXCR, keeping a single row per CDR3 protein. This sample yields 75,000 to 80,000 distinct CDR3 sequences, of which less than 5.5% are seen a single time; about 2.4% belongs to the top ten. The origin of this receptor is a woman aged 25-40 years with multiple sclerosis. The V call is TRBV19, the J call TRBJ2-2; no reliable D call. Sequencing was carried out using PBMCs. The CDR3 region is CASSMLNTGELFF. In nucleotides, the CDR3 is TGTGCCAGTAGTATGCTGAACACCGGGGAGCTGTTTTTT.